This entry is about one T cell receptor (beta chain). Under the authors' procedure: Counts of nucleated cells, estimated from reference gene primer amplification, were obtained. The method was immunoSEQ multiplex PCR; TCRdb's version includes in-frame clones alone and lacks a portion of them. That table furnishes V, J and clone size, whereas the DNA furnished D and trimming. The repertoire consists of over 55,000 clones, with roughly nine tenths occurring once and the leading ten covering around 20%. The data are from a study of blood T cell repertoires in COVID-19. Study-wide context: The origin of the acute and convalescent COVID-19 samples was the United States, Italy and Spain. Sources were T cells, B-cell-depleted T cells, or PBMCs; the material itself was cDNA or gDNA.

From germline, CDR1 is SGHAT and CDR2 FQDESV (reference sequence). The V and J ends lost 5 bases and 7 bases, in that order; junction bases with no gene match: 12. CDR3 length: 15 residues. This chain links TRBV11-1 with TRBJ2-7; 9 nucleotides line up with TRBD1. Sequencing input: peripheral blood. This clonotype originated in a woman aged 80 or older with acute or convalescent COVID-19. CDR3 amino acids: CASSVGGTGPGEQYF. DNA of the CDR3: TGTGCCAGCAGCGTCGGTGGGACAGGGCCCGGGGAGCAGTACTTC.